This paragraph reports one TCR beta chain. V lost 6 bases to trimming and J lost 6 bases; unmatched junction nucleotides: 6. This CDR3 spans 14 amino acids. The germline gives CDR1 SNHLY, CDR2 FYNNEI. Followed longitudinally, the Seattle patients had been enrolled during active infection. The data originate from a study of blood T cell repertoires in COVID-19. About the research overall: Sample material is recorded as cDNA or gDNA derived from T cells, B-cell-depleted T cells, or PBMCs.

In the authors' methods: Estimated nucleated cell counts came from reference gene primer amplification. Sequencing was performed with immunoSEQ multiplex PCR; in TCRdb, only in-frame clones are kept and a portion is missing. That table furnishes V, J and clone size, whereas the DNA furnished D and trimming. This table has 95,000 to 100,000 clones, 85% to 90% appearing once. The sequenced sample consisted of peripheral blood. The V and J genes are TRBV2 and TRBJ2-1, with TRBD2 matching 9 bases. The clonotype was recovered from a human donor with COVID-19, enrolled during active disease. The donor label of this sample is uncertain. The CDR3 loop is CASRPGLALNEQFF. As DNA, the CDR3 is TGTGCCAGCAGACCGGGACTAGCCCTCAATGAGCAGTTCTTC.